A selection of T cell receptor beta chains follows, all from one sample in a study of blood T cell repertoires in COVID-19. The assay was immunoSEQ multiplex PCR, and TCRdb's table has in-frame clones only and misses some. Altogether some 130,000 clones are present, more than 75% being singletons, with the ten largest covering around 13%. The sequencing sample was made of peripheral blood. The receptor set was obtained from a man older than 75 with acute or convalescent COVID-19. Each CDR3 is given with its conserved first and last residue. Each record gives: V gene, clone size, D gene, J gene, CDR3 protein, CDR3 DNA. A D gene is named only where the DNA matches it firmly. Size is stated for part of the rows, as once, few or many counts, or as a class when the clone is expanded.

v_gene: TRBV24-1; abundance: NA; d_gene: NA; j_gene: TRBJ1-5; CDR3aa: CATSEASTPNQPQHF; CDR3nt: TGTGCCACCAGTGAGGCATCCACCCCCAATCAGCCCCAGCATTTT
v_gene: TRBV11-2; abundance: NA; d_gene: NA; j_gene: TRBJ2-5; CDR3aa: CASSRPESLVETQYF; CDR3nt: TGTGCCAGCAGCCGCCCGGAGAGTTTGGTAGAGACCCAGTACTTC
v_gene: TRBV5-5; abundance: NA; d_gene: NA; j_gene: TRBJ2-2; CDR3aa: CASSLPGWNTGELFF; CDR3nt: TGTGCCAGCAGCTTGCCAGGATGGAACACCGGGGAGCTGTTTTTT
v_gene: TRBV10-3; abundance: NA; d_gene: NA; j_gene: TRBJ1-1; CDR3aa: CAIGGNDSFGENTEAFF; CDR3nt: TGTGCCATCGGAGGGAATGATTCGTTCGGGGAGAACACTGAAGCTTTCTTT
v_gene: TRBV18; abundance: NA; d_gene: TRBD1; j_gene: TRBJ2-7; CDR3aa: CASSPGGRGPSYEQYF; CDR3nt: TGTGCCAGCTCACCCGGAGGCAGGGGGCCTTCCTACGAGCAGTACTTC
v_gene: TRBV5-6; abundance: NA; d_gene: TRBD2; j_gene: TRBJ2-3; CDR3aa: CASNKFLAGGPLTDTQYF; CDR3nt: TGTGCCAGCAACAAATTTCTAGCGGGGGGGCCGCTGACAGATACGCAGTATTTT
v_gene: TRBV6-6; abundance: NA; d_gene: TRBD1; j_gene: TRBJ2-2; CDR3aa: CASSQGAGELFF; CDR3nt: TGTGCCAGCAGCCAGGGGGCCGGGGAGCTGTTTTTT
v_gene: TRBV5-5; abundance: NA; d_gene: NA; j_gene: TRBJ2-5; CDR3aa: CASSTSASRETQYF; CDR3nt: TGTGCCAGCAGCACCTCCGCTAGCCGGGAGACCCAGTACTTC
v_gene: TRBV6-6; abundance: NA; d_gene: NA; j_gene: TRBJ1-1; CDR3aa: CASRTKPQVYAEAFF; CDR3nt: TGTGCCAGCAGGACAAAGCCACAGGTCTACGCTGAAGCTTTCTTT
v_gene: TRBV11-2; abundance: NA; d_gene: TRBD2; j_gene: TRBJ2-5; CDR3aa: CASSPGLAGQETQYF; CDR3nt: TGTGCCAGCAGCCCTGGACTAGCGGGGCAAGAGACCCAGTACTTC
v_gene: TRBV4-1; abundance: NA; d_gene: TRBD2; j_gene: TRBJ2-3; CDR3aa: CASSRVLASGGARGTDTQYF; CDR3nt: TGCGCCAGCAGCCGTGTTCTCGCTAGCGGGGGAGCTCGGGGCACAGATACGCAGTATTTT
v_gene: TRBV6-2/TRBV6-3; abundance: NA; d_gene: NA; j_gene: TRBJ2-5; CDR3aa: CASSYSSAGWGETQYF; CDR3nt: TGTGCCAGCAGTTACTCCTCGGCAGGGTGGGGAGAGACCCAGTACTTC
v_gene: TRBV6-5; abundance: NA; d_gene: TRBD1; j_gene: TRBJ2-2; CDR3aa: CASRRQGGDTGELFF; CDR3nt: TGTGCCAGCAGACGACAGGGGGGCGACACCGGGGAGCTGTTTTTT
v_gene: TRBV2; abundance: NA; d_gene: TRBD1; j_gene: TRBJ1-4; CDR3aa: CASISLPGQGQGVGKLFF; CDR3nt: TGTGCCAGCATCAGCCTTCCGGGACAGGGCCAAGGGGTTGGAAAACTGTTTTTT
v_gene: TRBV19; abundance: NA; d_gene: NA; j_gene: TRBJ1-6; CDR3aa: CASSMWVTETSPLHF; CDR3nt: TGTGCCAGTAGTATGTGGGTGACAGAGACCTCACCCCTCCACTTT
v_gene: TRBV7-9; abundance: NA; d_gene: NA; j_gene: TRBJ1-5; CDR3aa: CASSSNVWSGNQPQHF; CDR3nt: TGTGCCAGCAGCTCTAACGTTTGGAGCGGCAATCAGCCCCAGCATTTT
v_gene: TRBV7-2; abundance: NA; d_gene: NA; j_gene: TRBJ1-1; CDR3aa: CASSAPREKMNTEAFF; CDR3nt: TGTGCCAGCAGCGCTCCGAGGGAGAAAATGAACACTGAAGCTTTCTTT
v_gene: TRBV12-3/TRBV12-4; abundance: NA; d_gene: NA; j_gene: TRBJ1-5; CDR3aa: CASRGGTSQPQHF; CDR3nt: TGTGCCAGCAGGGGTGGGACAAGTCAGCCCCAGCATTTT
v_gene: TRBV3-1/TRBV3-2; abundance: few; d_gene: NA; j_gene: TRBJ1-4; CDR3aa: CASSQEGRADEKLFF; CDR3nt: TGTGCCAGCAGCCAAGAAGGGAGGGCGGATGAAAAACTGTTTTTT
v_gene: TRBV5-1; abundance: NA; d_gene: NA; j_gene: TRBJ2-2; CDR3aa: CASSLWQGNTGELFF; CDR3nt: TGCGCCAGCAGCTTGTGGCAGGGGAACACCGGGGAGCTGTTTTTT
v_gene: TRBV3-1/TRBV3-2; abundance: NA; d_gene: NA; j_gene: TRBJ2-2; CDR3aa: CASSQGAPNTGELFF; CDR3nt: TGTGCCAGCAGCCAGGGGGCCCCGAACACCGGGGAGCTGTTTTTT
v_gene: TRBV3-1/TRBV3-2; abundance: NA; d_gene: NA; j_gene: TRBJ1-6; CDR3aa: CASSQDHSRYSPLHF; CDR3nt: TGTGCCAGCAGCCAAGATCACAGTAGATATTCACCCCTCCACTTT
v_gene: TRBV19; abundance: NA; d_gene: NA; j_gene: TRBJ1-5; CDR3aa: CASSIGGGHNQPQHF; CDR3nt: TGTGCCAGTAGTATAGGCGGAGGTCACAATCAGCCCCAGCATTTT
v_gene: TRBV5-4; abundance: few; d_gene: NA; j_gene: TRBJ1-2; CDR3aa: CASSLNLGAANYYGYTF; CDR3nt: TGTGCCAGCAGCCTCAATCTAGGGGCAGCCAACTACTATGGCTACACCTTC
v_gene: TRBV24-1; abundance: once; d_gene: NA; j_gene: TRBJ2-3; CDR3aa: CATSYNTDTQYF; CDR3nt: TGTGCCACCAGTTACAACACAGATACGCAGTATTTT
v_gene: TRBV20-1; abundance: NA; d_gene: TRBD2; j_gene: TRBJ2-1; CDR3aa: CSASSGGYSYNEQFF; CDR3nt: TGCAGTGCTAGTAGCGGGGGGTACTCCTACAATGAGCAGTTCTTC
v_gene: TRBV7-2; abundance: NA; d_gene: NA; j_gene: TRBJ1-4; CDR3aa: CASSLGGGEKLFF; CDR3nt: TGTGCCAGCAGCTTAGGGGGAGGAGAAAAACTGTTTTTT
v_gene: TRBV18; abundance: NA; d_gene: NA; j_gene: TRBJ2-2; CDR3aa: CASSPRRNTNTGELFF; CDR3nt: TGTGCCAGCTCACCAAGGCGGAATACGAACACCGGGGAGCTGTTTTTT
v_gene: TRBV18; abundance: NA; d_gene: TRBD1; j_gene: TRBJ1-6; CDR3aa: CASSPPGQGNSPLHF; CDR3nt: TGTGCCAGCTCACCCCCGGGACAGGGTAATTCACCCCTCCACTTT
v_gene: TRBV7-2; abundance: NA; d_gene: NA; j_gene: TRBJ2-2; CDR3aa: CASSFFVAANTGELFF; CDR3nt: TGTGCCAGCAGCTTTTTCGTGGCAGCGAACACCGGGGAGCTGTTTTTT
v_gene: TRBV13; abundance: once; d_gene: NA; j_gene: TRBJ1-6; CDR3aa: CASSSRGGQESPLHF; CDR3nt: TGTGCCAGCAGCTCTAGGGGGGGACAAGAGTCACCCCTCCACTTT
v_gene: TRBV24-1; abundance: NA; d_gene: TRBD1; j_gene: TRBJ2-1; CDR3aa: CATSDRTGGPNYNEQFF; CDR3nt: TGTGCCACCAGTGATAGGACAGGGGGGCCCAACTACAATGAGCAGTTCTTC
v_gene: TRBV11-1; abundance: once; d_gene: NA; j_gene: TRBJ1-6; CDR3aa: CASSLQGINSPLHF; CDR3nt: TGTGCCAGCAGCTTACAGGGAATTAATTCACCCCTCCACTTT
v_gene: TRBV5-1; abundance: NA; d_gene: NA; j_gene: TRBJ1-4; CDR3aa: CASSLAGTTNEKLFF; CDR3nt: TGCGCCAGCAGCTTGGCAGGGACAACTAATGAAAAACTGTTTTTT
v_gene: TRBV7-9; abundance: NA; d_gene: NA; j_gene: TRBJ1-2; CDR3aa: CASSSKGDLYTF; CDR3nt: TGTGCCAGCAGCTCAAAAGGGGATCTGTACACCTTC
v_gene: TRBV24-1; abundance: NA; d_gene: NA; j_gene: TRBJ1-5; CDR3aa: CATSDLSPFSNQPQHF; CDR3nt: TGTGCCACCAGTGATTTGTCCCCGTTTAGCAATCAGCCCCAGCATTTT
v_gene: TRBV7-8; abundance: NA; d_gene: NA; j_gene: TRBJ1-6; CDR3aa: CASSLRGQQNSPLHF; CDR3nt: TGTGCCAGCAGCTTACGAGGACAACAGAATTCACCCCTCCACTTT
v_gene: TRBV7-6; abundance: NA; d_gene: TRBD2; j_gene: TRBJ2-4; CDR3aa: CASSLAPSGGKNIQYF; CDR3nt: TGTGCCAGCAGCCTGGCACCCAGCGGGGGGAAAAACATTCAGTACTTC
v_gene: TRBV28; abundance: NA; d_gene: NA; j_gene: TRBJ1-5; CDR3aa: CASSQGSRPQHF; CDR3nt: TGTGCCAGCAGTCAGGGTAGCCGACCCCAGCATTTT
v_gene: TRBV3-1/TRBV3-2; abundance: NA; d_gene: NA; j_gene: TRBJ2-7; CDR3aa: CASSQVNYEQYF; CDR3nt: TGTGCCAGCAGCCAAGTCAACTACGAGCAGTACTTC
v_gene: TRBV19; abundance: few; d_gene: TRBD1; j_gene: TRBJ1-1; CDR3aa: CASRTDYRDRGLAFF; CDR3nt: TGTGCCAGTAGGACAGACTACCGGGACAGGGGGCTGGCTTTCTTT